This T cell receptor (beta chain) was recorded in a study of CD8 T cells in Susac syndrome (dated by TCRdb to about 2019). Some background on the complete study: The study used repertoire sequencing to test whether antigen drove CD8+ T cell activation and differentiation in Susac syndrome. Clonality of the CD8+ T cell repertoire was compared between eleven to twelve healthy donors, about 14 Susac syndrome patients and some 15 multiple sclerosis patients.

For this clonotype: Its antigen specificity is not known. The sample holds no much larger clone one base away, and base qualities are not on file.

RNA was extracted using the RNeasy kit, and roughly 0.5 to 1 microgram was reverse transcribed with random hexamers. TCR beta CDR3 regions were amplified with the immunoSEQ multiplex PCR assay covering 54 Vbeta and 13 Jbeta segments. Bias from PCR amplification was corrected by using a synthetic template baseline for primer optimization and for computational correction. The paper's processing steps were these. Reads were annotated to V, D and J genes per IMGT and analyzed with immunoSEQ Analyzer, keeping only productive sequences. To calculate clonality, Shannon entropy was normalized by log2 of the number of productive unique sequences and then subtracted from one. For each patient and control, public and private clones were evaluated among the 100 most prevalent clones. Susac-specific clones were defined as absent from healthy and MS cohorts, about 1,100 published viral clones and other ImmuneACCESS disease sequences. TCRdb redid the processing of the public reads, applying fastp at Q25 and MiXCR, and retained in-frame beta chains. Rows merge per CDR3 protein into single entries with the most common DNA and genes. The V and J calls were not made by the authors but by TCRdb's processing. For this sample there are tens of thousands of distinct CDR3 sequences; around 90% appear just once. Of the sample, just over 0.5% falls within the top ten clones.

High-throughput TCR beta sequencing profiled peripheral blood CD8+ and CD4+ T cells from healthy donors, Susac syndrome patients and multiple sclerosis patients. The multiple sclerosis controls were treatment-naive patients who had stable or active relapsing-remitting disease and met the revised McDonald criteria. Bulk CD8+ and CD4+ T cells were purified magnetically by negative isolation, whereas CD8+ TEMRA cells were enriched by FACS. Blood was drawn into EDTA tubes, processed within 24 hours, and PBMCs were isolated by density gradient centrifugation. PBMCs intended for TCR sequencing were frozen in liquid nitrogen and were later thawed in a 37 degrees C water bath. The sorted or isolated CD4+, CD8+ and CD8+ TEMRA cells reached a purity of at least 90%. Points the paper makes about the study in general: The study acknowledged that relatively few individuals were included in the TCR sequencing and HLA analysis.

V ends up 5 bases short and J 9 bases short, with an unmatched junction base count of 3. CDR1 and CDR2 (SGHVS, FNYEAQ) derive from the germline V gene. Taken from cysteine to phenylalanine, the CDR3 has 11 residues. Kept here is only the CDR3 DNA, which spans 33 bases and is read in frame from base 1. The sequencing sample was made of CD8+ T cells from PBMCs. This chain is built from TRBV7-6 and TRBJ2-5, with 7 bases in between that match TRBD2. This clonotype was obtained from a human donor with multiple sclerosis. The DNA sequence reads TGTGCCAGCAGCCGGGGGAGGGCCCAGTACTTC. Protein translation: CASSRGRAQYF.